These T cell receptor beta chains were read from a single sample in a study of control samples from healthy donors and cancer patients. Repertoires were generated with immunoSEQ multiplex PCR, while TCRdb's copy carries only in-frame clones and drops some. The sample lists 130,000 or so clones, roughly nine tenths occurring once. Sequencing was carried out using blood. The receptors derive from a man in his fifties or sixties in good health. CDR3s include the opening cysteine and the closing phenylalanine or tryptophan. D genes are given only for firm matches. Size values are once, few and many counts, or a class for expanded clones, and some rows have none.

j_call	d_call	v_call	clone_size	cdr3_nt	cdr3_aa
TRBJ1-2	.	TRBV15	.	TGTGCCACCAGCAGGGGAACCCACAGGGAGGGCTATGGCTACACCTTC	CATSRGTHREGYGYTF
TRBJ1-5	.	TRBV27	.	TGTGCCAGCAGTTTAGTAGGCGGGGGAGGCAATCAGCCCCAGCATTTT	CASSLVGGGGNQPQHF
TRBJ1-3	.	TRBV14	.	TGTGCCAGCAGCCAAGACGCCACACGAAACACCATATATTTT	CASSQDATRNTIYF
TRBJ2-1	.	TRBV14	few	TGTGCCAGCAGCCAAGAGCCGGTGGGAAATGAGCAGTTCTTC	CASSQEPVGNEQFF
TRBJ2-3	.	TRBV30	few	TGTGCCTGGGGCGGACAAATTAGCACAGATACGCAGTATTTT	CAWGGQISTDTQYF
TRBJ2-7	.	TRBV19	.	TGTGCCAGAACGAAGACAGGCGGTGTCGAGTACTTC	CARTKTGGVEYF
TRBJ1-1	.	TRBV14	.	TGTGCCAGCAGGATGAGCGGGGCTCCGATGAACACTGAAGCTTTCTTT	CASRMSGAPMNTEAFF
TRBJ2-3	TRBD2	TRBV2	.	TGTGCCAGCAGTGAAGGAGCGGGGGGGCCGACGACGCAGTATTTT	CASSEGAGGPTTQYF
TRBJ2-5	TRBD2	TRBV2	.	TGTGCCAGCAGCTCACCACTAGCGGGTGTCCCCCCGGAGACCCAGTACTTC	CASSSPLAGVPPETQYF
TRBJ2-7	TRBD1	TRBV19	.	TGTGCCAGTAGTCAGGGGGCAGACAACGAGCAGTACTTC	CASSQGADNEQYF
TRBJ1-6	.	TRBV2	.	TGTGCCAGCAGAGGACAGTCTTCACCCCTCCACTTT	CASRGQSSPLHF
TRBJ2-1	.	TRBV11-2	.	TGTGCCAGCAGTTCAACAGACGGGCGCTACAATGAGCAGTTCTTC	CASSSTDGRYNEQFF
TRBJ2-7	.	TRBV6-5	.	TGTGCCAGCAGTTCCCTAGGACGTTCTCAGCAGTACTTC	CASSSLGRSQQYF
TRBJ2-3	TRBD2	TRBV10-3	.	TGTGCCATCAGTGAAGTAGCGGGGTTCACAGATACGCAGTATTTT	CAISEVAGFTDTQYF
TRBJ1-1	.	TRBV27	.	TGTGCCAGCAGTGTCACAGGGATCACTGAAGCTTTCTTT	CASSVTGITEAFF
TRBJ2-7	TRBD1	TRBV19	.	TGTGCCAGTAGCTACGGGACAGGGATCTACGAGCAGTACTTC	CASSYGTGIYEQYF
TRBJ1-5	.	TRBV6-6	.	TGTGCCAGCAGCATTTCGTACGGGGAGGGCAATCAGCCCCAGCATTTT	CASSISYGEGNQPQHF
TRBJ2-3	TRBD1	TRBV5-1	.	TGCGCCAGCAGCTCCGGACAGGGGAGGGAGGATACGCAGTATTTT	CASSSGQGREDTQYF
TRBJ2-5	TRBD1	TRBV19	once	TGTGCCAGTAGTCCTCGGACAGGGGCTGGGCAAGAGACCCAGTACTTC	CASSPRTGAGQETQYF
TRBJ2-1	TRBD2	TRBV30	.	TGTGCCTGCCTCCAAGCGGGGGTATACAATGAGCAGTTCTTC	CACLQAGVYNEQFF
TRBJ1-1	.	TRBV29-1	once	TGCAGCGCACCTACAGGGAACATGAACACTGAAGCTTTCTTT	CSAPTGNMNTEAFF
TRBJ1-2	.	TRBV5-6	.	TGTGCCAGCAGCTTGGTAAGGGACCCAGCGGGCTACACCTTC	CASSLVRDPAGYTF
TRBJ2-7	.	TRBV7-9	.	TGTGCCAGCAGCTTAGTGGTGGAGGAGCAGTACTTC	CASSLVVEEQYF
TRBJ2-6	TRBD1	TRBV10-3	.	TGTGCCATCAGCCCACAGGGGGATAGCTCTGGGGCCAACGTCCTGACTTTC	CAISPQGDSSGANVLTF
TRBJ2-1	TRBD1	TRBV7-2	.	TGTGCCAGCAGCCAGGGGGCGACAGAATACAATGAGCAGTTCTTC	CASSQGATEYNEQFF
TRBJ1-4	.	TRBV5-6	.	TGTGCCAGCAGCTTGTTTGGGGCTGAAACTAATGAAAAACTGTTTTTT	CASSLFGAETNEKLFF
TRBJ2-3	TRBD2	TRBV4-3	.	TGCGCCAGCAGCCAAGATAGCGGGGGGTCGGCAGATACGCAGTATTTT	CASSQDSGGSADTQYF
TRBJ2-3	.	TRBV7-9	once	TGTGCCAGCAGCTTAGGGCACGGCGGGGGCACAGATACGCAGTATTTT	CASSLGHGGGTDTQYF
TRBJ1-1	.	TRBV19	once	TGTGCCAGTAGTATAGGAAGGACTGAAGCTTTCTTT	CASSIGRTEAFF
TRBJ1-1	TRBD1	TRBV18	.	TGTGCCAGCTCACCACCGGGCAGGGGGCCGAACACTGAAGCTTTCTTT	CASSPPGRGPNTEAFF
TRBJ1-2	.	TRBV24-1	.	TGTGCCACCAGTGATCGACAGGCAGGGGATGGCTACACCTTC	CATSDRQAGDGYTF
TRBJ1-2	.	TRBV4-2	.	TGTGCCAGCAGCCAAGATACGGAAGGGGGGTATGGCTACACCTTC	CASSQDTEGGYGYTF
TRBJ2-6	.	TRBV5-1	.	TGCGCCAGCAGCCCCGACGGGGCTGGGGCCAACGTCCTGACTTTC	CASSPDGAGANVLTF
TRBJ2-5	TRBD1	TRBV10-3	.	TGTGCCATCAGTCCTGGACAGGGGGCTGGAGAGACCCAGTACTTC	CAISPGQGAGETQYF
TRBJ1-6	TRBD1	TRBV27	once	TGTGCCAGCAGTTTACAGGGACAGGTTAATTCACCCCTCCACTTT	CASSLQGQVNSPLHF
TRBJ2-7	.	TRBV29-1	.	TGCAGCGTTGATATCGGAGGGGGCGAGCAGTACTTC	CSVDIGGGEQYF
TRBJ2-5	TRBD2	TRBV20-1	.	TGCAGTGCTAGTCCGGGGGGGCAAGAGACCCAGTACTTC	CSASPGGQETQYF
TRBJ1-4	.	TRBV4-1	.	TGCGCCAGCAGCCAAGATAGGGGCTTGGAAAAACTGTTTTTT	CASSQDRGLEKLFF
TRBJ1-1	.	TRBV29-1	.	TGCAGCGTAGAGGGTCGATTTGCCCCTAAAATGAACACTGAAGCTTTCTTT	CSVEGRFAPKMNTEAFF
TRBJ1-2	.	TRBV2	.	TGTGCCAGCAGTGAAGAGGGCAGGGCGGGTGGCTACACCTTC	CASSEEGRAGGYTF
TRBJ2-3	.	TRBV6-2/TRBV6-3	.	TGTGCCAGCAGTTACTCCGGCGGGAGCACAGATACGCAGTATTTT	CASSYSGGSTDTQYF
TRBJ2-7	.	TRBV27	once	TGTGCCAGCAGTCCCCGGACAGATACCTACGAGCAGTACTTC	CASSPRTDTYEQYF
TRBJ2-7	TRBD1	TRBV11-2	.	TGTGCCAGCAGCTTAGGGACAGGGGCCTACGAGCAGTACTTC	CASSLGTGAYEQYF
TRBJ1-6	.	TRBV9	once	TGTGCCAGCAGCGTAATTGACGATTCACCCCTCCACTTT	CASSVIDDSPLHF
TRBJ2-3	TRBD1	TRBV5-1	.	TGCGCCAGCAGCCAAGACAGGGGGCAGACGCCAGATACGCAGTATTTT	CASSQDRGQTPDTQYF
TRBJ1-1	.	TRBV12-3/TRBV12-4	.	TGTGCCAGCAGTCAGCACTGGACTGAAGCTTTCTTT	CASSQHWTEAFF
TRBJ2-3	.	TRBV2	.	TGTGCCAGCAGTGAGGCGTCAGTACTAAGAACAGATACGCAGTATTTT	CASSEASVLRTDTQYF
TRBJ2-3	TRBD1	TRBV29-1	.	TGCAGCGGGGGGGGACAGGGCGGCACAGATACGCAGTATTTT	CSGGGQGGTDTQYF
TRBJ1-2	.	TRBV7-2	.	TGTGCCAGCAGCTTAGCGGGCGCAGGGGAGGTCTATGGCTACACCTTC	CASSLAGAGEVYGYTF
TRBJ2-5	.	TRBV28	.	TGTGCCAGCAGCCTCGGACCGTCCGCGGGGACCCAGTACTTC	CASSLGPSAGTQYF
TRBJ1-3	.	TRBV6-5	.	TGTGCCAGCAGTTACAAAGGGTTATTGGGAAACACCATATATTTT	CASSYKGLLGNTIYF
TRBJ1-1	.	TRBV27	.	TGTGCCAGCAGTTTAGGCAGGGCATCCACTGAAGCTTTCTTT	CASSLGRASTEAFF
TRBJ2-3	TRBD2	TRBV19	once	TGTGCCAGTAGTCTTCGGACTAGCGGGGGGAGAGATACGCAGTATTTT	CASSLRTSGGRDTQYF
TRBJ2-3	TRBD1	TRBV5-4	.	TGTGCCAGCAGCCGGGCGACAGGGGGCACAGATACGCAGTATTTT	CASSRATGGTDTQYF
TRBJ2-1	TRBD2	TRBV19	.	TGTGCCAGTAGTGTTGCTAGCGGTGCTGGAGAGCAGTTCTTC	CASSVASGAGEQFF
TRBJ2-5	TRBD2	TRBV10-3	.	TGTGCCATCAGTGGACTAGCGGGGGGGCGAGAGACCCAGTACTTC	CAISGLAGGRETQYF
TRBJ2-1	TRBD1	TRBV5-4	.	TGTGCCAGCAGCTTGGGAGGGACAGGGTTTCTGAGCTCCTACAATGAGCAGTTCTTC	CASSLGGTGFLSSYNEQFF
TRBJ1-1	.	TRBV12-5	.	TGTGCTAGTGCCCGCGAGAACACTGAAGCTTTCTTT	CASARENTEAFF
TRBJ2-7	.	TRBV7-2	.	TGTGCCAGCACCCTAGGGGGGTATGGGGAGCAGTACTTC	CASTLGGYGEQYF
TRBJ2-3	.	TRBV5-4	.	TGTGCCAGCAGCTTGGACCCGGGGCAAACAGATACGCAGTATTTT	CASSLDPGQTDTQYF